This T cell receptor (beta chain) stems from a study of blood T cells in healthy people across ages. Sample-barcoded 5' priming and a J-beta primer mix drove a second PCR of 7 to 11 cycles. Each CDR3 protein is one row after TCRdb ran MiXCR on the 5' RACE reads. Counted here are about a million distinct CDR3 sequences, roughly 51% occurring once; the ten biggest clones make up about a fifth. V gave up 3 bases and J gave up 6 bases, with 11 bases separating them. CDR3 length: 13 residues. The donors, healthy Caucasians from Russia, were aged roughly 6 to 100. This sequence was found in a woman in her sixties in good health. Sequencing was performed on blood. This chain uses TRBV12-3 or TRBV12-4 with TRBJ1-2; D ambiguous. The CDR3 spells CASSFTGGDGYTF. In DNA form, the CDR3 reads TGTGCCAGCAGTTTCACGGGAGGCGATGGCTACACCTTC.